The clone carrying this T cell receptor beta chain has just a few counts. Antigen: not known. These data come from a study of cytomegalovirus exposure and HLA in healthy donors. General observations from the study: As a later analysis showed, several of the most significant clusters appeared to be linked to common viral pathogens. Judged likely to be a sequencing artifact was a cluster of highly shared sequence variants. V- and J-gene trimming in TCR beta was tied to a missense DCLRE1C variant by an analysis performed later.

Primers: 60 Vbeta forward and 13 Jbeta reverse. The method was immunoSEQ multiplex PCR; TCRdb's version includes in-frame clones alone and lacks a portion of them. This sample has about 130,000 clones, with approximately 63% found just once. The sequenced sample was PBMCs. This TCR derives from a woman aged 60 to 75 in good health and CMV-seropositive.

The CDR3 DNA reads TGTGCCAGCAGCTTAGGGGGCGCAGGGGCCAACGTCCTGACTTTC. It translates to CASSLGGAGANVLTF. This sequence joins TRBV7-3 and TRBJ2-6; a possible D gene is TRBD1 (6 bases). Deletions cut 2 bases from V and 4 bases from J, with 9 bases between. Germline-derived CDR1 and CDR2 are SGHTA and FQGTGA. This CDR3 has 15 amino acids.